A single sample gave rise to the 19 T cell receptor beta chains below, sequenced in a study of blood T cell repertoires in COVID-19. Some clones are missing from TCRdb's copy, which holds only in-frame ones; the method was immunoSEQ multiplex PCR. Here the sample spans roughly 240,000 clones, roughly 85% being singletons. Source material: PBMCs or T cells enriched from blood (not recorded which). The receptor set was obtained from a woman aged 40 to 50 who had been exposed to COVID-19.

This clone was seen a handful of times. The chain uses TRBV28 and TRBJ2-7, with a tentative D call TRBD2 (6 bases). V shed 7 bases and J shed 0 bases, with 19 bases lying between them. The CDR3 contains 16 residues. Germline lookup yields CDR1 MDHEN and CDR2 SYDVKM. CDR3 nucleotides: TGTGCCAGCAAAACCCGGGGACGGGGGATCTCCTACGAGCAGTACTTC. Translating gives CASKTRGRGISYEQYF.

The CDR3 DNA is TGTGCCAGCAGCCCACTCTGGGGGACAGGCGATTCCTACGAGCAGTACTTC. Residues: CASSPLWGTGDSYEQYF. The gene calls are TRBV27 and TRBJ2-7, with 8 bases identical to TRBD1. Per the germline V gene, CDR1 is MNHEY and CDR2 is SMNVEV (reference sequence). The CDR3 length is 17 residues. The V gene end was trimmed by 6 bases and the J gene end by 1 base; junction bases not matched to a gene: 14.

The rearrangement uses TRBV30 and TRBJ2-3; D is unclear. Deletions cut 3 bases from V and 5 bases from J, with 9 bases between. The germline CDR1 and CDR2 sequences are GTSNPN and SVGIG (reference sequence). CDR3 length: 12 amino acids. DNA for the CDR3: TGTGCCTGGAGCTCTGCCGGAGATACGCAGTATTTT. Translating it yields CAWSSAGDTQYF.

The CDR3 is CASSLVGRGEANVLTF. CDR3 in DNA: TGTGCCAGCAGCTTGGTAGGCAGGGGTGAGGCCAACGTCCTGACTTTC. The chain links TRBV5-8 to TRBJ2-6, with a weak D call TRBD1 (6 bases). There are 16 residues in the CDR3. V gave up 0 bases and J gave up 6 bases, with 13 bases separating them. Per germline, CDR1 SGHTS and CDR2 YDEGEE.

The rearrangement joins TRBV10-3 to TRBJ1-1, with D perhaps matching TRBD1 (5 bases). The CDR3 covers 13 residues. From germline, CDR1 is ENHRY and CDR2 SYGVKD. The V and J ends lost 7 bases and 1 base respectively, with 10 bases between them. The CDR3 nucleotides are TGTGCCATCACGCGGGGACCGAACACTGAAGCTTTCTTT. Residues: CAITRGPNTEAFF.

J is TRBJ2-1 and V is TRBV18; D might be TRBD1 (5 bases). CDR1 and CDR2 (germline): KGHSH, LQKENI. CDR3 length: 12 amino acids. V dropped 1 base and J dropped 9 bases, with 7 bases sitting between them. CDR3 nucleotides: TGTGCCAGCTCACCACTAGGGGTTGAGCAGTTCTTC. Translating gives CASSPLGVEQFF.

The chain carries TRBV6-2 or TRBV6-3 and TRBJ2-7; 10 nucleotides agree with TRBD2. CDR1 and CDR2 from the germline V gene are MNHEY and SVGEGT. The CDR3 spans 16 residues. V was pared by 2 bases and J by 2 bases, with 6 bases of the junction left unmatched. CDR3 nucleotide sequence: TGTGCCAGCAGTTACGGTGGTAGCGGGGGGACCTACGAGCAGTACTTC. As protein: CASSYGGSGGTYEQYF.

This chain uses TRBV5-4 with TRBJ2-1; D is unclear. Germline V gene sequence: CDR1 SGHNT, CDR2 YYREEE (reference sequence). This CDR3 is 15 amino acids long. The V end lost 1 base, the J end lost 0 bases, and 8 bases lay between the germline ends. DNA for the CDR3: TGTGCCAGCAGCTTGTCAGTTAACTCCTACAATGAGCAGTTCTTC. Translating it yields CASSLSVNSYNEQFF.

This chain's CDR3 is CASRYDRGIAGANVLTF. The CDR3, as DNA: TGTGCCAGCAGATACGACAGGGGCATAGCCGGGGCCAACGTCCTGACTTTC. The genes are TRBV28 and TRBJ2-6; 8 bases line up with TRBD1. This CDR3 is built from 17 residues. Trimming at V came to 6 bases and at J to 4 bases, leaving 11 bases not matched to a gene. Germline V CDR1 and CDR2: MDHEN, SYDVKM.

The chain recombines TRBV7-9 with TRBJ2-7; 7 nucleotides line up with TRBD1. The CDR3 is made up of 14 amino acids. Trimming removed 5 bases from V and 3 bases from J; junction bases left unmatched: 7. Germline loops: CDR1 SEHNR, CDR2 FQNEAQ (reference sequence). The CDR3 loop reads CASSLGQNLYEQYF. CDR3 nucleotides: TGTGCCAGCAGCCTGGGACAGAACCTCTACGAGCAGTACTTC.

The CDR3 bases are TGTGCCAGTACACCCCGGGCCGGCGGGACTGAAGCTTTCTTT. It yields the protein CASTPRAGGTEAFF. This chain uses TRBV19 with TRBJ1-1; D remains unclear. The germline gives CDR1 LNHDA, CDR2 SQIVND (reference sequence). The V end was cut by 7 bases, the J end by 5 bases, with 17 bases between. CDR3 size: 14 residues.

CDR3 region: CASSFPSVHEQYF. CDR3 DNA sequence: TGTGCCAGCAGTTTTCCTAGCGTCCACGAGCAGTACTTC. This chain joins TRBV12-3 or TRBV12-4 and TRBJ2-7, with a tentative D call TRBD2 (6 bases). Trimming took 3 bases from V and 5 from J, leaving 11 bases between them. CDR3 length equals 13 residues.

V is TRBV9 and J is TRBJ1-1; tentative D call: TRBD1 (6 bases). The CDR3 has 15 residues. V lost 5 bases and J lost 0, with 14 bases in between. CDR1 and CDR2 (germline): SGDLS, YYNGEE. The CDR3 DNA follows: TGTGCCAGCAGTCCTCTTACAGGGATGAACACTGAAGCTTTCTTT. Protein: CASSPLTGMNTEAFF.

The chain recombines TRBV12-3 or TRBV12-4 with TRBJ1-1, with D possibly being TRBD1 (5 bases). V gave up 8 bases and J gave up 7 bases, with 14 bases separating them. The CDR3 contains 12 residues. In DNA, the CDR3 is TGTGCCAGCGGACCGGACACCCGTGAAGCTTTCTTT. Its translation: CASGPDTREAFF.

This clone has only one observation. CDR3 protein: CASSSAGINEKLFF. CDR3 bases: TGTGCCAGCAGCTCGGCAGGGATTAATGAAAAACTGTTTTTT. The chain has TRBV5-6 and TRBJ1-4; TRBD1 might be the D (5 bases). The CDR3 has 14 residues. The germline V gene encodes CDR1 SGHDT and CDR2 YYEEEE. Trimming pared 3 bases from V and 4 bases from J, leaving 10 bases between.

The V call is TRBV7-2, the J call TRBJ2-1, with 14 positions matching TRBD2. V shed 5 bases and J 7 bases; nucleotides not matched to a gene: 4. This CDR3 spans 15 amino acids. The germline V gene has CDR1 SGHTA and CDR2 FQGNSA. The CDR3 spells CASSVRLAGGNEQFF. The CDR3, as DNA: TGTGCCAGCAGCGTCAGACTAGCGGGGGGGAATGAGCAGTTCTTC.

In its sample, this clone was seen once. This chain connects TRBV7-9 to TRBJ1-5; a possible D gene is TRBD1 (6 bases). V was shortened by 2 bases and J by 0 bases, with 17 bases between the two germline ends. The CDR3 spans 18 residues. Looked up from germline, CDR1 is SEHNR and CDR2 is FQNEAQ (reference sequence). The CDR3 nucleotides are TGTGCCAGCAGCTTATTTCCGGGCCAGGGGAATAGCAATCAGCCCCAGCATTTT. This codes for CASSLFPGQGNSNQPQHF.

The rearrangement uses TRBV6-2 or TRBV6-3 and TRBJ2-1, with 7 positions matching TRBD1. V was clipped by 0 bases and J by 5 bases; unmatched bases: 7. CDR1 is MNHEY, CDR2 SVGEGT, per germline. The CDR3 covers 16 residues. DNA of the CDR3: TGTGCCAGCAGTTACTCGATCAGGGGGAAGGACAATGAGCAGTTCTTC. Encoded protein: CASSYSIRGKDNEQFF.

The rearrangement joins TRBV19 to TRBJ1-2; 9 nucleotides line up with TRBD1. J gave up 4 bases and V 2 bases, and 5 bases lay outside the gene matches. CDR1 and CDR2 from the germline V gene are LNHDA and SQIVND (reference sequence). The CDR3 covers 15 residues. The DNA of the CDR3 is TGTGCCAGTAGTATAACCGGGACAGGGAGCTATGGCTACACCTTC. This encodes CASSITGTGSYGYTF.